The clone carrying this T cell receptor (beta chain) came up many times. Its antigen is undetermined. Unique molecular identifiers were attached to individual cDNA molecules. In TCRdb, the 5' RACE reads were re-called with MiXCR into one record per CDR3 protein. The data contain fewer than 25,000 distinct CDR3 sequences, roughly 4.3% of them singletons. These data belong to a study of early T cells in non-severe SARS-CoV-2 infection. Study details: Investigators sequenced bulk RNA drawn from unsorted whole blood, and chains remained unpaired. Study-wide results and caveats: VDJdb matching favored anti-spike CD8 responses, missing private and CD4 specificities.

This CDR3 contains 16 residues. Trimming left V 6 bases short and J 1 base short, with 17 bases between. Germline-derived CDR1 and CDR2 are SGHDN and FVKESK. This sequence joins TRBV14 and TRBJ2-3, with D unresolved. Sequenced: whole blood. The receptor was derived from an adult who was a healthcare worker with PCR-confirmed SARS-CoV-2 infection or an uninfected control (not recorded which). This CDR3 is CASSRPPQVGTDTQYF. The CDR3 DNA is TGTGCCAGCAGTCGCCCCCCGCAGGTCGGCACAGATACGCAGTATTTT.